These 30 T cell receptor beta chains were sequenced from one sample in a study of blood T cells in healthy people across ages. Through a sample-barcoded 5' primer and a J-beta primer mix, a second PCR was run for about 7 to 12 cycles. TCRdb fed the 5' RACE reads into MiXCR, producing one record per CDR3 protein. The table has over 500,000 distinct CDR3 sequences, around 27% seen once. These data were likewise used in another study, on T cells of mothers and their children.

Specimen: blood. Receptor source: a boy between 2 and 15 years old in good health.

The gene calls are TRBV12-3 or TRBV12-4 and TRBJ1-4; no clear D. Trimming shortened V by 6 bases and J by 5 bases, and 16 bases separated the two germline ends. This CDR3 is built from 15 residues. The DNA for the CDR3 is TGTGCCAGCAGCCACGGGGTACCGACCAATGAAAAACTGTTTTTT. Amino acids: CASSHGVPTNEKLFF.

The V gene is TRBV3-1, the J gene TRBJ1-1; maybe TRBD1 (5 bases). The CDR3 covers 12 residues. The germline CDR1 and CDR2 sequences are LGHDT and YNNKEL (reference sequence). V was shortened by 3 bases and J by 4 bases, with 6 bases between the two germline ends. CDR3 amino acids: CASSHGTTEAFF. CDR3 sequence (DNA): TGTGCCAGCAGCCACGGGACCACTGAAGCTTTCTTT.

The sample holds a few counts of this clonotype. The chain has TRBV10-3 and TRBJ1-1; TRBD1 matches 7 bases. Per germline, CDR1 ENHRY and CDR2 SYGVKD. This CDR3 contains 13 residues. J gave up 3 bases and V 5 bases, and 3 bases lay outside the gene matches. In nucleotides, the CDR3 is TGTGCCATCAGTTTTGACAGGGACACTGAAGCTTTCTTT. Translation: CAISFDRDTEAFF.

The rearrangement joins TRBV20-1 to TRBJ2-2; TRBD2 matches at 9 bases. The CDR3 extends over 18 amino acids. Looked up from germline, CDR1 is DFQATT and CDR2 is SNEGSKA (reference sequence). The J segment lost 4 bases and the V segment lost 2 bases, leaving 14 bases of the junction unmatched. CDR3 protein: CSARSVNSGSSLTGELFF. The CDR3, as DNA: TGCAGTGCTAGATCAGTCAATAGCGGGAGTTCCCTCACCGGGGAGCTGTTTTTT.

The chain employs TRBV25-1 and TRBJ1-2; D is uncertain. Trimming stripped 6 bases from V and 4 bases from J, with 6 bases between. The germline CDR1 and CDR2 sequences are MGHDK and SYGVNS. The CDR3 sequence is 11 residues long. Here the CDR3 reads CASRASYGYTF. The DNA for the CDR3 is TGTGCCAGCAGGGCCAGCTATGGCTACACCTTC.

This clonotype appeared a few times. The rearrangement joins TRBV20-1 to TRBJ2-1; tentative D call: TRBD1 (6 bases). The CDR3 loop spans 14 amino acids. Germline V gene data show CDR1 as DFQATT and CDR2 as SNEGSKA (reference sequence). The germline V and J ends were trimmed by 6 bases and 4 bases, with 16 bases remaining between them. The CDR3 DNA reads as TGCAGTGCCCTGAGGGGACAAGTATACAATGAGCAGTTCTTC. Encoded protein: CSALRGQVYNEQFF.

The J gene is TRBJ2-7, the V gene TRBV6-5, with TRBD2 matching 7 bases. Matching the DNA end better, TRBJ2-1 makes the J call doubtful. The CDR3 totals 16 residues. Germline V gene data show CDR1 as MNHEY and CDR2 as SVGAGI. The CDR3 here is CASSYISGAPYNEQFF. The CDR3 DNA is TGTGCCAGCAGTTACATCAGCGGGGCCCCCTACAATGAGCAGTTCTTC.

V gene TRBV20-1 combines with J gene TRBJ1-3; 9 bases match TRBD1. Germline loops: CDR1 DFQATT, CDR2 SNEGSKA (reference sequence). CDR3 length: 16 amino acids. V lost 2 bases, J lost 1 base, and 6 bases stayed unmatched. The CDR3 reads CSARLGTGRSGNTIYF. CDR3 nucleotide sequence: TGCAGTGCTAGACTTGGGACAGGGCGGTCTGGAAACACCATATATTTT.

This clonotype was observed a few times. This chain links TRBV6-6 with TRBJ2-5, with TRBD2 matching 12 bases. The J segment lost 1 base and the V segment lost 2 bases, leaving 2 bases of the junction unmatched. Germline-derived CDR1 and CDR2 are MNHNY and SVGAGI (reference sequence). CDR3 length: 16 residues. In DNA, the CDR3 is TGTGCCAGCAGTTACCTAGCGGGGGGGTTCCAAGAGACCCAGTACTTC. This gives the protein CASSYLAGGFQETQYF.

This rearrangement joins TRBV20-1 to TRBJ2-7; TRBD2 matches at 8 bases. This CDR3 is 13 amino acids long. V shed 3 bases, J shed 3 bases, and the junction held 4 bases outside the gene matches. Germline assignment: CDR1 DFQATT and CDR2 SNEGSKA (reference sequence). The CDR3 loop is CSARAGGGYEQYF. CDR3 DNA sequence: TGCAGTGCTAGGGCGGGAGGTGGCTACGAGCAGTACTTC.

This clonotype turned up a few times. The CDR3 sequence is CASRGLAVHEQYF. The CDR3 DNA sequence: TGTGCCAGCAGAGGACTAGCGGTCCACGAGCAGTACTTC. This chain connects TRBV27 to TRBJ2-1, with 10 bases identical to TRBD2. The J call may be mistaken, given a closer DNA end match to TRBJ2-7. This CDR3 has 13 residues. Germline values: CDR1 MNHEY, CDR2 SMNVEV (reference sequence).

This clonotype has more than one count but fewer than ten. V gene TRBV7-2 combines with J gene TRBJ2-7, with D uncertain. Germline CDR1 reads SGHTA; CDR2 reads FQGNSA. Trimming left V 1 base short and J 7 bases short, with 17 bases between. This CDR3 contains 15 residues. The CDR3 spells CASSLGLLLYNEQYF. The DNA for the CDR3 is TGTGCCAGCAGCTTAGGACTGCTGCTGTACAATGAGCAGTACTTC.

This clonotype was detected a few times. V is TRBV29-1 and J is TRBJ2-5; D gene uncertain. Germline V CDR1 and CDR2: SQVTM, ANQGSEA. Between the trimmed V and J ends, which lost 3 bases and 2 bases, there was a span of 13 bases. The CDR3 runs to 14 residues. The CDR3, as DNA: TGCAGCGTTGATGTTGGGCTAGGGCAAGAGACCCAGTACTTC. This encodes CSVDVGLGQETQYF.

This clonotype has just a few counts. The gene calls are TRBV29-1 and TRBJ1-3; D is uncertain. This CDR3 is 12 amino acids long. CDR1 and CDR2 from the germline V gene are SQVTM and ANQGSEA. V lost 4 bases and J 1 base, leaving 5 bases between the germline ends. The CDR3 reads CSVALSGNTIYF. In DNA, the CDR3 is TGCAGCGTTGCCCTGTCTGGAAACACCATATATTTT.

The chain is built from TRBV6-5 and TRBJ1-1; D might be TRBD1 (5 bases). There are 12 residues in the CDR3. CDR1 and CDR2 from the germline V gene are MNHEY and SVGAGI. The V end was cut by 5 bases, the J end by 11 bases, with 15 bases between. DNA of the CDR3: TGTGCCAGCAGTGCCCTGGGACGACGGGCTTTCTTT. This gives the protein CASSALGRRAFF.

This clonotype was picked up many times. The genes are TRBV5-1 and TRBJ2-5; TRBD2 matches 8 bases. Germline V gene sequence: CDR1 SGHRS, CDR2 YFSETQ. With 4 bases clipped from V and 2 bases from J, the junction kept 4 bases outside the gene matches. The CDR3 covers 14 residues. The CDR3 loop is CASSLTSVQETQYF. The CDR3 coding sequence is TGCGCCAGCAGCCTGACTAGCGTTCAAGAGACCCAGTACTTC.

The genes are TRBV6-5 and TRBJ2-7; TRBD1 matches at 9 bases. The germline V gene encodes CDR1 MNHEY and CDR2 SVGAGI. With 8 bases clipped from V and 3 bases from J, the junction kept 11 bases outside the gene matches. The CDR3 has 15 amino acids. The CDR3, as DNA: TGTGCCAGCCGTCAGGACAGGGGTACGATCTACGAGCAGTACTTC. Protein: CASRQDRGTIYEQYF.

Details on this clonotype: The junction differs from germline at one of its ends, possibly a read error. The V and J genes are TRBV7-2 and TRBJ1-1; D remains ambiguous. Germline values: CDR1 SGHTA, CDR2 FQGNSA. CDR3 length: 13 amino acids. The CDR3 loop is CASRFSLNTEPFF. Here the CDR3 DNA reads TGTGCCAGCAGGTTCTCCTTGAACACTGAACCTTTCTTT.

J is TRBJ2-1 and V is TRBV11-2; D ambiguous. The CDR3 totals 12 residues. V lost 5 bases and J lost 6, with 8 bases in between. CDR1 is SGHAT, CDR2 FQNNGV, per germline. The CDR3 is CASSPSINEQFF. CDR3 nucleotide sequence: TGTGCCAGCAGCCCCTCGATCAATGAGCAGTTCTTC.

The V call is TRBV9, the J call TRBJ1-2; D unclear. The CDR3 extends over 13 amino acids. Trimming removed 3 bases at V and 8 bases at J, with 14 bases between. Germline V gives CDR1 SGDLS, CDR2 YYNGEE. The CDR3 here is CASSALDSGGYTF. In nucleotides, the CDR3 is TGTGCCAGCAGCGCCCTGGATTCCGGAGGCTACACCTTC.

The rearrangement joins TRBV5-1 to TRBJ1-2; D not resolved. Germline lookup yields CDR1 SGHRS and CDR2 YFSETQ. The V and J ends lost 2 bases and 8 bases respectively, with 13 bases between them. The CDR3 loop spans 13 amino acids. The CDR3 DNA follows: TGCGCCAGCAGCTTTGAGCGGAGGTCGGGCTACACCTTC. Its protein is CASSFERRSGYTF.

The chain is built from TRBV25-1 and TRBJ1-2, with 8 bases matching TRBD1. The V gene's germline CDR1 is MGHDK and CDR2 SYGVNS. J was trimmed by 6 bases and V by 1 base; bases with no gene match: 10. This CDR3 comprises 16 residues. CDR3 sequence reads: CASSEFQGASLDGYTF. The CDR3 DNA reads as TGTGCCAGCAGTGAATTTCAGGGGGCCTCTCTGGATGGCTACACCTTC.

The chain employs TRBV10-3 and TRBJ1-2; 9 positions match TRBD1. The V segment lost 2 bases and the J segment 8 bases; nucleotides outside the gene matches: 9. Per the germline V gene, CDR1 is ENHRY and CDR2 is SYGVKD. CDR3 length: 15 amino acids. The CDR3 sequence: CAISEPGQGLFGYTF. Written as DNA, the CDR3 is TGTGCCATCAGTGAGCCGGGACAGGGTTTGTTCGGCTACACCTTC.

The chain employs TRBV20-1 and TRBJ2-2; possible D gene TRBD1, 6 bases. V gave up 0 bases and J gave up 4 bases, with 12 bases separating them. There are 15 residues in the CDR3. CDR1 is DFQATT, CDR2 SNEGSKA, per germline (reference sequence). Written as DNA, the CDR3 is TGCAGTGCTAGAGATCGGGACATTGGCACCGGGGAGCTGTTTTTT. Translation: CSARDRDIGTGELFF.

V usage is TRBV7-9 and J usage is TRBJ2-7; 11 bases agree with TRBD1. V dropped 5 bases and J dropped 8; count of bases not matched to a gene: 2. Germline-derived CDR1 and CDR2 are SEHNR and FQNEAQ (reference sequence). The CDR3 has 12 amino acids. The chain's CDR3 is CASSADRGQQYF. In nucleotides, the CDR3 is TGTGCCAGCAGCGCGGACAGGGGGCAGCAGTACTTC.

This clonotype was observed a few times. V and J are TRBV12-3 or TRBV12-4 and TRBJ1-4, with a weak D call TRBD1 (5 bases). The CDR3 spans 15 residues. The V end was cut by 5 bases, the J end by 1 base, with 11 bases between. CDR3 region: CASSPNTGTNEKLFF. Here the CDR3 DNA reads TGTGCCAGCAGTCCGAACACAGGAACTAATGAAAAACTGTTTTTT.

Concerning this clonotype itself: Its ends do not fully match the called genes, so a read error is possible. The chain uses TRBV14 and TRBJ2-5; 9 bases line up with TRBD1. CDR1 is SGHDN and CDR2 is FVKESK in the germline V gene. The CDR3 is 14 residues long. This CDR3 is CACSRDRVQETQYF. In DNA form, the CDR3 reads TGTGCCTGCAGCCGGGACAGGGTTCAAGAGACCCAGTACTTC.

This clonotype has just a few counts. One end of the junction is discordant with germline, which a read error may explain. This rearrangement joins TRBV7-9 to TRBJ1-1, with a tentative D call TRBD1 (6 bases). Looked up from germline, CDR1 is SEHNR and CDR2 is FQNEAQ (reference sequence). The CDR3 totals 13 residues. The CDR3 sequence: CASRATGNTEAFF. In DNA, the CDR3 is TGTGCCAGCAGGGCCACAGGGAACACCGAAGCTTTCTTT. Filled out from reference TRBV7-9 and TRBJ1-1, the complete variable domain reads DTGVSQNPRHKITKRGQNVTFRCDPISEHNRLYWYRQTLGQGPEFLTYFQNEAQLEKSRLLSDRFSAERPKGSFSTLEIQRTEQGDSAMYLCASRATGNTEAFFGQGTRLTVV.

This sequence joins TRBV5-1 and TRBJ2-5; a possible D gene is TRBD2 (6 bases). Trimming removed 0 bases from V and 0 bases from J, with 12 bases in between. This CDR3 has 16 residues. Germline CDR1 reads SGHRS; CDR2 reads YFSETQ. CDR3: CASSLVSSVYQETQYF. In DNA, the CDR3 is TGCGCCAGCAGCTTGGTTTCTAGCGTTTACCAAGAGACCCAGTACTTC.

The chain employs TRBV2 and TRBJ2-1; weak D call: TRBD2 (5 bases). The CDR3 loop spans 14 amino acids. The ends were cut back, 1 base at V and 1 base at J, with 5 bases in the middle. From germline, CDR1 is SNHLY and CDR2 FYNNEI. The CDR3 DNA is TGTGCCAGCAGTGAAGGGGAGTCCTACAATGAGCAGTTCTTC. Residues: CASSEGESYNEQFF.